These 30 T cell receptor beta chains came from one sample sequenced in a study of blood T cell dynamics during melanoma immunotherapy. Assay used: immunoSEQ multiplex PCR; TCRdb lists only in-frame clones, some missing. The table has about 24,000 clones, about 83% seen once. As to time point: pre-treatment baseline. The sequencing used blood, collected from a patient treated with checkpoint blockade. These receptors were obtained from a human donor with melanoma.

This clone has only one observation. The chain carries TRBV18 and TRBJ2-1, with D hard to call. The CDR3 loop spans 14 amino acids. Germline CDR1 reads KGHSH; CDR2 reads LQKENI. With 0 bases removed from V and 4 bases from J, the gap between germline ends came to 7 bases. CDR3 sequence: CASSPPRPYNEQFF. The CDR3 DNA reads TGTGCCAGCTCACCACCGCGCCCTTACAATGAGCAGTTCTTC.

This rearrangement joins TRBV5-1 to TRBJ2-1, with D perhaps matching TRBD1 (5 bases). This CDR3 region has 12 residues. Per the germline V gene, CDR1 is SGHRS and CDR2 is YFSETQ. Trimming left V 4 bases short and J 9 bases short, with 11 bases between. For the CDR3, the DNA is TGCGCCAGCAGCCTAGGGGTGGGTGAGCAGTTCTTC. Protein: CASSLGVGEQFF.

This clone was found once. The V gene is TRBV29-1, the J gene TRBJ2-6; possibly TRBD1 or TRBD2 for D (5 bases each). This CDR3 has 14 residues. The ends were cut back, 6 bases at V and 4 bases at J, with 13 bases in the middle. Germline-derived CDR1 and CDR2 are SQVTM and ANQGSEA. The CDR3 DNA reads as TGCAGCGTCCTCGGGGCAAAAGGGGCCAACGTCCTGACTTTC. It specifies CSVLGAKGANVLTF.

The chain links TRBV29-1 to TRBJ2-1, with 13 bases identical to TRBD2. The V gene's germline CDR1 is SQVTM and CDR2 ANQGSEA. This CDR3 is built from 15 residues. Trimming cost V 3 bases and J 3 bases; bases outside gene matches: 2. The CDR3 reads CSVETSGRNYNEQFF. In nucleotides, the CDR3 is TGCAGCGTTGAGACTAGCGGGAGGAACTACAATGAGCAGTTCTTC.

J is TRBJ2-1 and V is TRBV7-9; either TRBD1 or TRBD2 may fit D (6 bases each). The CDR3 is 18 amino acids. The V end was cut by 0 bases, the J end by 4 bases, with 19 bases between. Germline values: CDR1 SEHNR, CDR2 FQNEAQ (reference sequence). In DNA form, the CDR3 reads TGTGCCAGCAGCTTAGCCGGGGGCCGCCGCCGACCATACAATGAGCAGTTCTTC. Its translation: CASSLAGGRRRPYNEQFF.

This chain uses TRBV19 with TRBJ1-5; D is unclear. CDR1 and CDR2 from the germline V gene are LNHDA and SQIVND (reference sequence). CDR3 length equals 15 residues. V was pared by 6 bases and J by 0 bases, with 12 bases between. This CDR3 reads CASSLFIGSNQPQHF. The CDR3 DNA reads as TGTGCCAGTAGCCTTTTTATCGGTAGCAATCAGCCCCAGCATTTT.

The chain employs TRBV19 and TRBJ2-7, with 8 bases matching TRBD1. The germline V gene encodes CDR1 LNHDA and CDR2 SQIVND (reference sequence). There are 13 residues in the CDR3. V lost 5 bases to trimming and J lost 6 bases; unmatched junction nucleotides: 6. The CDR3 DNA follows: TGTGCCAGTAGTTCGACAGGGGCGGGCGAGCAGTACTTC. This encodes CASSSTGAGEQYF.

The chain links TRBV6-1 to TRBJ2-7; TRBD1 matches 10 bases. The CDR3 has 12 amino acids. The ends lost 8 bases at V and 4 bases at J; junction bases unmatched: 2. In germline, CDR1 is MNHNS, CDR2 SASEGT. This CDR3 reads CASGDRGYEQYF. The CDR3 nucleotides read TGTGCCAGCGGGGACAGGGGATACGAGCAGTACTTC.

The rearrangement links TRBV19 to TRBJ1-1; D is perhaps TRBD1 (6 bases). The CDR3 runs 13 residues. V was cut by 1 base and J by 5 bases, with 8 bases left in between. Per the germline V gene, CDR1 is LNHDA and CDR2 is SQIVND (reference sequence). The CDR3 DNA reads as TGTGCCAGTAGTATAGTAAGGGGGACTGAAGCTTTCTTT. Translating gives CASSIVRGTEAFF.

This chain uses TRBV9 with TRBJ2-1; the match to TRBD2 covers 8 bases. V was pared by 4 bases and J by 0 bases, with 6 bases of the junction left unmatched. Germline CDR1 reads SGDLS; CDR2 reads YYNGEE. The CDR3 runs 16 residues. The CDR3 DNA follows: TGTGCCAGCAGCCACCGGGGGGGCAGCTCCTACAATGAGCAGTTCTTC. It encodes CASSHRGGSSYNEQFF.

CDR3: CASSRVAGGPDTQYF. CDR3 in DNA: TGTGCCAGCAGCCGAGTAGCGGGAGGGCCGGATACGCAGTATTTT. J is TRBJ2-3 and V is TRBV6-6; 11 nucleotides line up with TRBD2. The junction had 8 bases not matched to a gene; V was cut back by 6 bases and J by 6 bases. Germline V lookup: CDR1 MNHNY, CDR2 SVGAGI (reference sequence). This CDR3 spans 15 amino acids.

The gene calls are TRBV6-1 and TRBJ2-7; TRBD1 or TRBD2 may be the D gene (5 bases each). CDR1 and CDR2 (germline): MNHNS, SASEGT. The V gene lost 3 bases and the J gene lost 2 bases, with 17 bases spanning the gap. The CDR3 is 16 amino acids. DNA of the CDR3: TGTGCCAGCAGTGACTGGAACCGGGACCCCACCTACGAGCAGTACTTC. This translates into CASSDWNRDPTYEQYF.

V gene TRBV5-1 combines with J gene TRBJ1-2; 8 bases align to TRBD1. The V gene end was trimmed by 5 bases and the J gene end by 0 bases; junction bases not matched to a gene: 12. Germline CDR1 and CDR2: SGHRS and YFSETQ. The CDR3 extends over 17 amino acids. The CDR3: CASRPQPGTGTNYGYTF. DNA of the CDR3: TGCGCCAGCAGGCCGCAGCCCGGGACAGGAACTAACTATGGCTACACCTTC.

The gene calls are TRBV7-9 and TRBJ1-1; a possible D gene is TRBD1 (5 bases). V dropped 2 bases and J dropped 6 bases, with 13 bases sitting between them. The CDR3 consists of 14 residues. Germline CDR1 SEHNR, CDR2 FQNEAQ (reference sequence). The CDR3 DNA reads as TGTGCCAGCAGCTTATCGGGGCTAACCGCTGAAGCTTTCTTT. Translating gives CASSLSGLTAEAFF.

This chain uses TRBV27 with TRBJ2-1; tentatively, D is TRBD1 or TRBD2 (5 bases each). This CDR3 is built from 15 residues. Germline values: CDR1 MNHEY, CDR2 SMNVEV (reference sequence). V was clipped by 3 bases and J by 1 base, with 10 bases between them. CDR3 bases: TGTGCCAGCAGTTTTATGAGGGGATCCTACAATGAGCAGTTCTTC. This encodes CASSFMRGSYNEQFF.

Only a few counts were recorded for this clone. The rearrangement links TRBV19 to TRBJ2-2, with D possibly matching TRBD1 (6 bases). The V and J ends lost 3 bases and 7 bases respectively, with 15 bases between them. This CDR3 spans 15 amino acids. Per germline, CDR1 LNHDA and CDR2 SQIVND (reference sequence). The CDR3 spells CASSISGAGSGELFF. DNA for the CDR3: TGTGCCAGTAGTATTTCAGGGGCAGGGAGCGGGGAGCTGTTTTTT.

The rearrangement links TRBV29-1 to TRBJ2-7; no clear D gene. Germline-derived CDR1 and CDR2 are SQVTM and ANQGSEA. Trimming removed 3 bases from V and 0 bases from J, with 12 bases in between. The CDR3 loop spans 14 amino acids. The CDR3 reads CSVEAGISSYEQYF. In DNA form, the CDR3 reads TGCAGCGTTGAGGCAGGAATAAGCTCCTACGAGCAGTACTTC.

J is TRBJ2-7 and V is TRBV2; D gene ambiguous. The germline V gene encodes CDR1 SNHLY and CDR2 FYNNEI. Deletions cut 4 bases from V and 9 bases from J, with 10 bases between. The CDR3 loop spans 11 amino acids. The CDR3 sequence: CASSGRVGQYF. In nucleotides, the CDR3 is TGTGCCAGCAGTGGTAGAGTAGGGCAGTACTTC.

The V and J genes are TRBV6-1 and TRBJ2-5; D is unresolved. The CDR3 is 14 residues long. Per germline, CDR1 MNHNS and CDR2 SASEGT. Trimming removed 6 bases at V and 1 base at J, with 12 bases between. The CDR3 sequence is CASSTFPSQETQYF. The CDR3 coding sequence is TGTGCCAGCAGCACCTTCCCGAGCCAAGAGACCCAGTACTTC.

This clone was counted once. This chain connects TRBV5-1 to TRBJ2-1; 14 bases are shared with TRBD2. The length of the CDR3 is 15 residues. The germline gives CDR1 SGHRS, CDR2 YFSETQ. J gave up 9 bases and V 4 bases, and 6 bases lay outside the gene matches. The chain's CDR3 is CASSTGTSGSGEQFF. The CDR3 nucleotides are TGCGCCAGCAGCACAGGGACTAGCGGGAGTGGTGAGCAGTTCTTC.

CDR3 nucleotides: TGTGCCAGCAGTGATAGCGGGACTTTTGAGACCCAGTACTTC. Encoded protein: CASSDSGTFETQYF. The V and J genes are TRBV6-1 and TRBJ2-5; 8 positions agree with TRBD2. The V gene's germline CDR1 is MNHNS and CDR2 SASEGT. The CDR3 consists of 14 residues. Trimming took 3 bases from V and 5 from J; bases not matched to a gene: 5.

The CDR3 sequence is CASSILVDSPLHF. CDR3 DNA sequence: TGTGCCAGTAGCATTCTGGTGGATTCACCCCTCCACTTT. V and J are TRBV19 and TRBJ1-6; D remains unclear. CDR1 is LNHDA, CDR2 SQIVND, per germline (reference sequence). CDR3 length: 13 residues. V lost 6 bases to trimming and J lost 8 bases, with 11 bases between them.

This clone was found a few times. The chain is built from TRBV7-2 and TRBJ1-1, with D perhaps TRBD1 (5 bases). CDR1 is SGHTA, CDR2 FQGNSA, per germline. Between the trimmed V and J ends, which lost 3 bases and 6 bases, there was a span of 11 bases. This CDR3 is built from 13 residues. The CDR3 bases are TGTGCCAGCAGCTTGGGGGGTTCTCCTGAAGCTTTCTTT. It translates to CASSLGGSPEAFF.

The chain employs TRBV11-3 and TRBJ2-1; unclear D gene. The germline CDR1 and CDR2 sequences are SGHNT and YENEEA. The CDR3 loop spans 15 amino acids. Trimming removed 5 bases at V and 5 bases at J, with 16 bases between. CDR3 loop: CASSTGQPGDNEQFF. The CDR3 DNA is TGTGCCAGCAGCACCGGGCAGCCTGGAGACAATGAGCAGTTCTTC. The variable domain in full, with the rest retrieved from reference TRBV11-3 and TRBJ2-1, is EAGVVQSPRYKIIEKKQPVAFWCNPISGHNTLYWYLQNLGQGPELLIRYENEEAVDDSQLPKDRFSAERLKGVDSTLKIQPAELGDSAVYLCASSTGQPGDNEQFFGPGTRLTVL.

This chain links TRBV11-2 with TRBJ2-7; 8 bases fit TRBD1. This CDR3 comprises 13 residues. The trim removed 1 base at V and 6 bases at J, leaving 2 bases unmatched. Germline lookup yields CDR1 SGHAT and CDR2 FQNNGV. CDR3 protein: CASSLVQGAEQYF. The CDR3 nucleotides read TGTGCCAGCAGCTTAGTTCAGGGGGCCGAGCAGTACTTC.

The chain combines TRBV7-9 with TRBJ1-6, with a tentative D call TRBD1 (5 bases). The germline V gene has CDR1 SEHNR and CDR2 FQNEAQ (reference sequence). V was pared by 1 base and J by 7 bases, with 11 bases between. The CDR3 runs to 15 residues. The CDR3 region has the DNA TGTGCCAGCAGCTTAGGGGGCGCAGGCAATTCACCCCTCCACTTT. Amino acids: CASSLGGAGNSPLHF.

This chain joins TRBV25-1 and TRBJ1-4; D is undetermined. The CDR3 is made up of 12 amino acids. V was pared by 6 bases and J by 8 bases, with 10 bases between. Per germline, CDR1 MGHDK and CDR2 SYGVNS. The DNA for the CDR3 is TGTGCCAGCAGGAATGGCGGGGAAAAACTGTTTTTT. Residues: CASRNGGEKLFF. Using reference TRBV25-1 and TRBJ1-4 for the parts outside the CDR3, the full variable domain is EADIYQTPRYLVIGTGKKITLECSQTMGHDKMYWYQQDPGMELHLIHYSYGVNSTEKGDLSSESTVSRIRTEHFPLTLESARPSHTSQYLCASRNGGEKLFFGSGTQLSVL.

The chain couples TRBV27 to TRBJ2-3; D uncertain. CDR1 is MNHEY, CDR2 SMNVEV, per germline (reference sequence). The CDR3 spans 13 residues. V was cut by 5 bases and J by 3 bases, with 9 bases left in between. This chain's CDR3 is CASSALGTDTQYF. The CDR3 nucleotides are TGTGCCAGCAGTGCCCTCGGGACAGATACGCAGTATTTT.

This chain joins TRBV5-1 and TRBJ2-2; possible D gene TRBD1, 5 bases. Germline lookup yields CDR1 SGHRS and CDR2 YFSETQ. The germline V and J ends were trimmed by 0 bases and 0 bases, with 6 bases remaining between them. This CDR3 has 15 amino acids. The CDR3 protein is CASSLVRANTGELFF. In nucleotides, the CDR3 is TGCGCCAGCAGCTTGGTCAGGGCGAACACCGGGGAGCTGTTTTTT. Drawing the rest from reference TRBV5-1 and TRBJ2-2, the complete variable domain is KAGVTQTPRYLIKTRGQQVTLSCSPISGHRSVSWYQQTPGQGLQFLFEYFSETQRNKGNFPGRFSGRQFSNSRSEMNVSTLELGDSALYLCASSLVRANTGELFFGEGSRLTVL.

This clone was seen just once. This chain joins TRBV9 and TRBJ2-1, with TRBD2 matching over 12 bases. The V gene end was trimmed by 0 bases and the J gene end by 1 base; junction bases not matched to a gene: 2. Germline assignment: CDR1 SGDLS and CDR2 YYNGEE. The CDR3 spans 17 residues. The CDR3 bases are TGTGCCAGCAGCGTAGGACTAGCGGGAGTATCCTACAATGAGCAGTTCTTC. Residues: CASSVGLAGVSYNEQFF.